This T cell receptor (beta chain) came from a study of blood T cell repertoires in COVID-19. Study overall: Specimens from acute and convalescent COVID-19 originated in the United States, Italy and Spain. PBMCs, B-cell-depleted T cells, or T cells were the source of the cDNA or gDNA that made up the material.

Methods used by the authors: Using reference gene primer amplification, nucleated cell counts were estimated. Sequencing used immunoSEQ multiplex PCR; TCRdb keeps in-frame clones, though not all of them. V and J calls and clone size are as listed in that table; D and trimming were resolved from the DNA. This sample has around 26,000 clones; roughly 66% occur once, and the top ten carry about 7.1%. V was clipped by 5 bases and J by 2 bases; unmatched bases: 3. The CDR3 spans 13 residues. Germline V gene lookup returns CDR1 SGHVS and CDR2 FNYEAQ. The V call is TRBV7-6, the J call TRBJ2-7, with TRBD1 matching over 7 bases. The sequenced sample was peripheral blood. This clonotype originated in a man aged 60 to 75 with active or convalescent COVID-19. This CDR3 reads CASSAGTAYEQYF. CDR3 sequence (DNA): TGTGCCAGCAGCGCAGGGACAGCCTACGAGCAGTACTTC.